The 21 T cell receptor beta chains below all came from one sample that was sequenced in a study of shared clonotypes between healthy human individuals. TCRdb's table, derived via immunoSEQ multiplex PCR, lists solely in-frame clones and lacks some. The sample contains some 700,000 clones, 90% of which appear only once. The sequenced sample was memory CD8+ T cells from PBMCs. Subset in this sample: CD45RO+ cells pooled with CCR7-negative TemRA cells. The receptors were gathered from a man aged 18 to 30 in good health. Some clones in this sample may be carry-over from other donors' samples.

The chain combines TRBV2 with TRBJ2-5, with TRBD2 identical over 12 bases. Germline assignment: CDR1 SNHLY and CDR2 FYNNEI. The CDR3 has 16 residues. V was pared by 2 bases and J by 3 bases, with 4 bases of the junction left unmatched. This CDR3 is CASSELAGGQEETQYF. CDR3 DNA sequence: TGTGCCAGCAGTGAACTAGCGGGAGGGCAGGAAGAGACCCAGTACTTC. The full variable domain, in which reference TRBV2 and TRBJ2-5 provide the parts outside the CDR3, is EPEVTQTPSHQVTQMGQEVILRCVPISNHLYFYWYRQILGQKVEFLVSFYNNEISEKSEIFDDQFSVERPDGSNFTLKIRSTKLEDSAMYFCASSELAGGQEETQYFGPGTRLLVL.

The chain recombines TRBV29-1 with TRBJ2-1; either TRBD1 or TRBD2 may supply D (7 bases each). Germline-derived CDR1 and CDR2 are SQVTM and ANQGSEA. V gave up 5 bases and J gave up 4 bases, with 12 bases separating them. The length of the CDR3 is 13 residues. The CDR3 nucleotides read TGCAGCGTTAGGGGGGGACAGTACAATGAGCAGTTCTTC. It specifies CSVRGGQYNEQFF.

A single count supports this clone. The chain is built from TRBV19 and TRBJ1-4; 9 positions match TRBD1. Trimming removed 8 bases from V and 4 bases from J; junction bases left unmatched: 2. This CDR3 comprises 13 residues. Germline CDR1 LNHDA, CDR2 SQIVND (reference sequence). CDR3 sequence: CASGDRVNEKLFF. The CDR3 region has the DNA TGTGCCAGTGGGGACAGGGTTAATGAAAAACTGTTTTTT. The full variable domain, its missing parts supplied by reference TRBV19 and TRBJ1-4, is DGGITQSPKYLFRKEGQNVTLSCEQNLNHDAMYWYRQDPGQGLRLIYYSQIVNDFQKGDIAEGYSVSREKKESFPLTVTSAQKNPTAFYLCASGDRVNEKLFFGSGTQLSVL.

The chain employs TRBV27 and TRBJ2-7; D could derive from TRBD1 or TRBD2 (5 bases each). Germline V gene lookup returns CDR1 MNHEY and CDR2 SMNVEV (reference sequence). The CDR3 totals 17 residues. V was clipped by 5 bases and J by 5 bases, with 25 bases between them. The CDR3 reads CASSPYPPGPEPHEQYF. The CDR3 DNA sequence: TGTGCCAGCAGTCCCTACCCCCCGGGACCCGAGCCCCACGAGCAGTACTTC.

The chain joins TRBV6-1 to TRBJ2-5; D tentatively reads TRBD1 or TRBD2 (5 bases each). The germline V gene encodes CDR1 MNHNS and CDR2 SASEGT. The CDR3 consists of 15 residues. Trimming pared 7 bases from V and 5 bases from J, leaving 20 bases between. CDR3 sequence (DNA): TGTGCCAGCAACAGAGGGGCATATTCTGGGGAGACCCAGTACTTC. Translating it yields CASNRGAYSGETQYF.

This clone was seen a handful of times. The chain is built from TRBV5-4 and TRBJ2-7; D is ambiguous. This CDR3 contains 13 residues. With 4 bases removed from V and 3 bases from J, the gap between germline ends came to 11 bases. CDR1 SGHNT and CDR2 YYREEE come from the germline V gene (reference sequence). CDR3 in amino acids: CASSNPTSYEQYF. In DNA form, the CDR3 reads TGTGCCAGCAGCAACCCGACAAGCTACGAGCAGTACTTC. Filled out from reference TRBV5-4 and TRBJ2-7, the complete variable domain reads ETGVTQSPTHLIKTRGQQVTLRCSSQSGHNTVSWYQQALGQGPQFIFQYYREEENGRGNFPPRFSGLQFPNYSSELNVNALELDDSALYLCASSNPTSYEQYFGPGTRLTVT.

The CDR3 reads CASSLVGRTDTQYF. The CDR3 DNA is TGTGCCAGCAGCTTAGTGGGACGGACAGATACGCAGTATTTT. The chain links TRBV7-8 to TRBJ2-3; D may correspond to TRBD1 or TRBD2 (5 bases each). Trimming took 1 base from V and 3 from J, leaving 8 bases between them. The germline gives CDR1 SGHVS, CDR2 FQNEAQ. CDR3 length: 14 amino acids.

On this clone: At one of its ends the junction is not consistent with the germline gene, which may arise from a read error. The chain joins TRBV11-1 to TRBJ2-7; a weak D match, TRBD2 (7 bases). The CDR3 has 16 amino acids. The germline CDR1 and CDR2 sequences are SGHAT and FQDESV (reference sequence). CDR3 DNA: TGTGCCAGCAGCCCCTATCGTGGGCGGCGGGGGCCCCGGATGCACTTC. As protein: CASSPYRGRRGPRMHF.

The chain joins TRBV29-1 to TRBJ2-3, with D uncertain. CDR1 SQVTM and CDR2 ANQGSEA come from the germline V gene. Trimming removed 4 bases at V and 5 bases at J, with 19 bases between. CDR3 length equals 15 residues. CDR3 in DNA: TGCAGCGTTGCTCTACTATCGGTGGCCGGAGATACGCAGTATTTT. Protein product: CSVALLSVAGDTQYF.

This chain connects TRBV5-1 to TRBJ1-1; tentatively, D is TRBD1 (6 bases). Trimming shortened V by 4 bases and J by 0 bases, and 16 bases separated the two germline ends. The CDR3 has 16 amino acids. Germline CDR1 and CDR2: SGHRS and YFSETQ. CDR3 residues: CASSRGQISMNTEAFF. The CDR3 DNA follows: TGCGCCAGCAGCCGCGGACAGATTAGCATGAACACTGAAGCTTTCTTT.

The CDR3 coding sequence is TGTGCCAGCAGCATTTACAATCAGCCCCAGCATTTT. Translation gives CASSIYNQPQHF. The chain links TRBV7-9 to TRBJ1-5; D is ambiguous. V was pared by 5 bases and J by 3 bases, with 5 bases between. Germline lookup yields CDR1 SEHNR and CDR2 FQNEAQ (reference sequence). The CDR3 contains 12 residues.

The V gene is TRBV6-1, the J gene TRBJ2-1; unclear D gene. V gave up 4 bases and J gave up 0 bases, with 10 bases separating them. Germline loops: CDR1 MNHNS, CDR2 SASEGT. The CDR3 totals 15 residues. Here the CDR3 reads CASSVAPSSYNEQFF. CDR3 sequence (DNA): TGTGCCAGCAGTGTAGCCCCGAGCTCCTACAATGAGCAGTTCTTC.

The chain uses TRBV27 and TRBJ1-2, with D perhaps TRBD1 (5 bases). The CDR3 has 16 amino acids. V lost 5 bases to trimming and J lost 2 bases, with 18 bases between them. Germline CDR1 MNHEY, CDR2 SMNVEV (reference sequence). The CDR3 region is CASSPSVGELNYGYTF. The CDR3 DNA sequence: TGTGCCAGCAGTCCTAGTGTGGGGGAGCTGAACTATGGCTACACCTTC.

V and J are TRBV11-2 and TRBJ2-2; D tentatively reads TRBD1 or TRBD2 (5 bases each). Germline V gene sequence: CDR1 SGHAT, CDR2 FQNNGV. V gave up 4 bases and J gave up 7 bases, with 22 bases separating them. The CDR3 contains 17 residues. This chain's CDR3 is CASSSRDASLLVGELFF. In nucleotides, the CDR3 is TGTGCCAGCAGCTCCCGGGACGCCTCCCTGCTTGTCGGGGAGCTGTTTTTT.

The chain combines TRBV9 with TRBJ2-7; D is unclear. The germline V gene encodes CDR1 SGDLS and CDR2 YYNGEE. Trimming took off 7 bases at V and 4 bases at J, with 15 bases between the two ends. The CDR3 length is 13 residues. The CDR3 loop is CASAPDRTYEQYF. The DNA for the CDR3 is TGTGCCAGCGCTCCGGACCGAACGTACGAGCAGTACTTC.

The chain employs TRBV7-9 and TRBJ2-3; 9 bases are a match to TRBD2. Germline assignment: CDR1 SEHNR and CDR2 FQNEAQ (reference sequence). The CDR3 contains 15 residues. V dropped 5 bases and J dropped 8; count of bases not matched to a gene: 11. CDR3 region: CASSAKGLAAGTQYF. The CDR3 DNA reads as TGTGCCAGCAGCGCCAAGGGACTAGCAGCCGGTACGCAGTATTTT. Combining the CDR3 with reference TRBV7-9 and TRBJ2-3 gives the whole variable domain DTGVSQNPRHKITKRGQNVTFRCDPISEHNRLYWYRQTLGQGPEFLTYFQNEAQLEKSRLLSDRFSAERPKGSFSTLEIQRTEQGDSAMYLCASSAKGLAAGTQYFGPGTRLTVL.

V gene TRBV6-1 combines with J gene TRBJ2-2, with D hard to call. CDR1 and CDR2 from the germline V gene are MNHNS and SASEGT. Trimming cost V 3 bases and J 6 bases, with 20 bases left between them. CDR3 length: 17 amino acids. This chain's CDR3 is CASSDRGLGLRSGELFF. CDR3 nucleotide sequence: TGTGCCAGCAGTGATCGTGGCCTCGGTTTAAGGTCCGGGGAGCTGTTTTTT.

This chain connects TRBV9 to TRBJ2-1; D not resolved. CDR1 and CDR2 (germline): SGDLS, YYNGEE. This CDR3 is built from 16 residues. Trimming cost V 0 bases and J 0 bases, with 10 bases left between them. CDR3 residues: CASSVGVVSSYNEQFF. In DNA, the CDR3 is TGTGCCAGCAGCGTAGGGGTAGTTAGCTCCTACAATGAGCAGTTCTTC.

This clone was seen many times. The chain couples TRBV4-2 to TRBJ2-1; 13 bases match TRBD2. CDR1 and CDR2 from the germline V gene are LGHNA and YNFKEQ. The CDR3 runs 16 residues. Trimming took 4 bases from V and 6 from J; bases not matched to a gene: 6. This chain's CDR3 is CASSRGTSGEVNEQFF. In DNA form, the CDR3 reads TGTGCCAGCAGCCGAGGGACTAGCGGGGAGGTCAATGAGCAGTTCTTC.

Here the CDR3 DNA reads TGTGCCAGCAGCACCGGCCCCAAGGGATACGAGCAGTACTTC. Translating gives CASSTGPKGYEQYF. The chain employs TRBV7-9 and TRBJ2-7; unclear D gene. The germline V and J ends were trimmed by 5 bases and 4 bases, with 15 bases remaining between them. The germline V gene encodes CDR1 SEHNR and CDR2 FQNEAQ (reference sequence). This CDR3 spans 14 amino acids.

The rearrangement joins TRBV11-2 to TRBJ2-2; 8 bases line up with TRBD2. The V gene's germline CDR1 is SGHAT and CDR2 FQNNGV. Trimming at V came to 5 bases and at J to 1 base, leaving 6 bases not matched to a gene. CDR3 length: 16 amino acids. CDR3 region: CASSPTSGLNTGELFF. The CDR3 coding sequence is TGTGCCAGCAGCCCCACTAGCGGACTGAACACCGGGGAGCTGTTTTTT.